What follows are 32 T cell receptor beta chains derived from one specimen sequenced in a study of breast tumors, draining lymph nodes, adjacent tissues. Via MiXCR, TCRdb re-called the multiplex PCR reads, giving one row per CDR3 protein. The sample consists of 200,000 or so distinct CDR3 sequences, approximately 30% of them appearing once. Breast cancer patients provided tissue from their axillary draining lymph nodes. The sample taken for sequencing was axillary lymph node tissue. These receptors were collected from a female donor with breast cancer. Some clones in this sample may be carry-over from other donors' samples.

The V call is TRBV30, the J call TRBJ2-3; the D gene could be TRBD1 or TRBD2 (7 bases each). The CDR3 has 16 amino acids. The V end lost 1 base, the J end lost 3 bases, and 17 bases lay between the germline ends. CDR1 is GTSNPN and CDR2 is SVGIG in the germline V gene (reference sequence). The CDR3 DNA reads as TGTGCCTGGAGTGGGCAGGGGGGGTGCAAGACAGATACGCAGTATTTT. Amino acid sequence: CAWSGQGGCKTDTQYF.

This clonotype was observed many times. The chain employs TRBV20-1 and TRBJ2-5; D possibly corresponds to TRBD2 (7 bases). This CDR3 is 14 amino acids long. The V end was cut by 2 bases, the J end by 3 bases, with 13 bases between. The V gene's germline CDR1 is DFQATT and CDR2 SNEGSKA (reference sequence). The CDR3 loop reads CSARRIGGEETQYF. The CDR3 DNA is TGCAGTGCTAGAAGAATAGGGGGGGAAGAGACCCAGTACTTC.

As concerns this clonotype: Possible read error: a much larger clone is one base away. The chain employs TRBV6-1 and TRBJ1-2, with no clear D. V was cut by 11 bases and J by 4 bases, with 20 bases left in between. CDR1 MNHNS and CDR2 SASEGT come from the germline V gene. The CDR3 runs to 14 residues. CDR3 nucleotide sequence: TGTGCCGCCAATACTCTAGGACGTCTCTATGGCTACACCTTC. This gives the protein CAANTLGRLYGYTF.

This clonotype was counted only a few times. The rearrangement uses TRBV5-1 and TRBJ1-1, with D maybe TRBD1 (6 bases). This CDR3 region has 15 residues. The V and J ends lost 1 base and 1 base respectively, with 11 bases between them. From germline, CDR1 is SGHRS and CDR2 YFSETQ. CDR3 sequence: CASSLTGGANTEAFF. The CDR3 DNA reads as TGCGCCAGCAGCTTGACTGGGGGCGCGAACACTGAAGCTTTCTTT.

In its sample, this clonotype was seen many times. Germline and junction disagree at one end, which may indicate a read error. The chain employs TRBV6-4 and TRBJ1-5; TRBD1 matches 7 bases. CDR1 is MRHNA and CDR2 is SNTAGT in the germline V gene. CDR3 size: 15 residues. The CDR3 region has the DNA TGTACCAGCAGCCAGGATGGGCAGGGGGATCAGCCCCAGCATTTT. Translated: CTSSQDGQGDQPQHF.

The rearrangement uses TRBV6-2 or TRBV6-3 and TRBJ2-1, with 9 bases aligning to TRBD2. V lost 5 bases to trimming and J lost 0 bases; unmatched junction nucleotides: 5. Germline V gene sequence: CDR1 MNHEY, CDR2 SVGEGT. This CDR3 contains 16 residues. The CDR3 region has the DNA TGTGCCAGCAGTCCGTCTAGCGGGAACTCCTACAATGAGCAGTTCTTC. This translates into CASSPSSGNSYNEQFF.

This clonotype has at least ten counts. V is TRBV6-5 and J is TRBJ2-7; 10 bases map to TRBD1. In germline, CDR1 is MNHEY, CDR2 SVGAGI. With 2 bases clipped from V and 2 bases from J, the junction kept 0 bases outside the gene matches. The CDR3 length is 14 residues. Written as DNA, the CDR3 is TGTGCCAGCAGTTACGGACAGGGGGCCTACGAGCAGTACTTC. This codes for CASSYGQGAYEQYF.

This clonotype was counted ten times or more. This chain uses TRBV12-3 or TRBV12-4 with TRBJ2-2, with D possibly TRBD1 on 5 matching bases. The V end lost 5 bases, the J end lost 7 bases, and 14 bases lay between the germline ends. This CDR3 region has 14 residues. The CDR3 region has the DNA TGTGCCAGCAGTACTCAGGGTTCGGTCGGGGAGCTGTTTTTT. Protein product: CASSTQGSVGELFF.

The genes are TRBV25-1 and TRBJ2-5; no firm D call. The germline V and J ends were trimmed by 8 bases and 9 bases, with 22 bases remaining between them. There are 14 residues in the CDR3. Germline CDR1 MGHDK, CDR2 SYGVNS. In DNA, the CDR3 is TGTGCCAGCTCACCACCCGCGAAATCTTCGGCCCAGTACTTC. Translation: CASSPPAKSSAQYF. The full variable domain, completed using reference TRBV25-1 and TRBJ2-5, is EADIYQTPRYLVIGTGKKITLECSQTMGHDKMYWYQQDPGMELHLIHYSYGVNSTEKGDLSSESTVSRIRTEHFPLTLESARPSHTSQYLCASSPPAKSSAQYFGPGTRLLVL.

For this clonotype: A much larger clonotype is one base distant, so this may be a read error. This CDR3 is missing its conserved last phenylalanine or tryptophan, likely due to a read error. The CDR3 region is CSVSPGNTEAFL. The CDR3, as DNA: TGCAGCGTCTCTCCAGGGAACACTGAAGCTTTCCTT. V gene TRBV29-1 combines with J gene TRBJ1-1; D ambiguous. This CDR3 contains 12 residues. V lost 6 bases to trimming and J lost 1 base, with 9 bases between them. Germline CDR1 SQVTM, CDR2 ANQGSEA.

This clonotype was recorded many times. The chain's CDR3 is CASSPSGGARSGYTF. Written as DNA, the CDR3 is TGCGCCAGCAGCCCCTCAGGGGGGGCAAGAAGTGGCTACACCTTC. V and J are TRBV5-1 and TRBJ1-2; 7 bases are shared with TRBD1. Germline CDR1 is SGHRS and CDR2 is YFSETQ. The V gene end was trimmed by 4 bases and the J gene end by 7 bases; junction bases not matched to a gene: 13. The CDR3 is made up of 15 amino acids.

This clonotype occurred many times. The chain uses TRBV2 and TRBJ1-4; tentative D call: TRBD1 (6 bases). Germline V lookup: CDR1 SNHLY, CDR2 FYNNEI. Trimming removed 7 bases from V and 6 bases from J, with 9 bases in between. CDR3 size: 12 residues. The CDR3 nucleotides are TGTGCCAGCAACAGGGCGGATGAAAAACTGTTTTTT. Its protein product is CASNRADEKLFF.

The CDR3 DNA reads as TGCGCCAGCAGTGAGTCAACCGCCGCCACCACAGATACGCAGTATTTT. As protein: CASSESTAATTDTQYF. The chain couples TRBV10-1 to TRBJ2-3; D is undetermined. V lost 0 bases and J 2 bases, leaving 12 bases between the germline ends. In germline, CDR1 is WNHNN, CDR2 SYGVQD (reference sequence). The CDR3 is 16 residues long.

This clonotype was detected many times. The V and J genes are TRBV7-8 and TRBJ2-3, with 8 nucleotides matching TRBD1. The germline V gene has CDR1 SGHVS and CDR2 FQNEAQ. The CDR3 runs 16 residues. The V and J ends lost 5 bases and 6 bases, in that order; junction bases with no gene match: 13. The CDR3 DNA reads as TGTGCCAGCAGCCTACATGGGACAGGTCAAGCGGATACGCAGTATTTT. Its protein product is CASSLHGTGQADTQYF. Combining the CDR3 with reference TRBV7-8 and TRBJ2-3 gives the whole variable domain GAGVSQSPRYKVAKRGQDVALRCDPISGHVSLFWYQQALGQGPEFLTYFQNEAQLDKSGLPSDRFFAERPEGSVSTLKIQRTQQEDSAVYLCASSLHGTGQADTQYFGPGTRLTVL.

As for this clonotype: The DNA is omitted, as the CDR3 cannot be located on it reliably, and the CDR3 follows TCRdb's listing. The rearrangement uses TRBV20-1 and TRBJ1-2; TRBD1, the table's D call, was not compared with the DNA. Ends included, the CDR3 has 14 residues. From germline, CDR1 is DFQATT and CDR2 SNEGSKA (reference sequence). The CDR3 region is CSARVGGGSCGCTF.

Ten or more counts support this clonotype. The V call is TRBV7-2, the J call TRBJ2-7; 8 positions match TRBD1. Germline assignment: CDR1 SGHTA and CDR2 FQGNSA. This CDR3 spans 14 amino acids. The J segment lost 5 bases and the V segment lost 4 bases, leaving 7 bases of the junction unmatched. CDR3 in DNA: TGTGCCAGCAGCTCCCGGACAGGGAGTAACGAGCAGTACTTC. Translated, it gives CASSSRTGSNEQYF.

Many counts were recorded for this clonotype. A much bigger clone sits one base away, suggesting this may be a read error. The chain combines TRBV24-1 with TRBJ2-3; the D call may be TRBD1 or TRBD2 (6 bases each). The CDR3 has 14 residues. Germline CDR1 reads KGHDR; CDR2 reads SFDVKD. The CDR3 reads CATSDFRKGGTRYF. CDR3 nucleotide sequence: TGTGCCACCAGTGATTTTAGGAAGGGGGGCACGCGGTATTTT.

This clonotype was recorded at least ten times. This sequence joins TRBV7-9 and TRBJ1-2; D may be TRBD1 (6 bases). This CDR3 region has 15 residues. Germline CDR1 is SEHNR and CDR2 is FQNEAQ (reference sequence). With 1 base removed from V and 3 bases from J, the gap between germline ends came to 12 bases. In DNA, the CDR3 is TGTGCCAGCAGCTTAGGTTCCGCAGGGGACTATGGCTACACCTTC. Amino acid sequence: CASSLGSAGDYGYTF.

Ten or more counts support this clonotype. This chain links TRBV12-3 or TRBV12-4 with TRBJ2-1; D not certain. V dropped 2 bases and J dropped 3 bases, with 5 bases sitting between them. The CDR3 has 13 residues. The CDR3 loop is CASSLNIYNEQFF. The CDR3 bases are TGTGCCAGCAGTTTAAATATCTACAATGAGCAGTTCTTC.

This clonotype occurred many times. The chain is built from TRBV7-8 and TRBJ1-4, with D unclear. The CDR3 loop spans 13 amino acids. V was trimmed by 1 base and J by 5 bases, leaving 5 bases between them. Germline V gives CDR1 SGHVS, CDR2 FQNEAQ. CDR3 nucleotides: TGTGCCAGCAGCTTAGGGAGAAATGAAAAACTGTTTTTT. Translating gives CASSLGRNEKLFF.

This clonotype showed up just a few times. V gene TRBV28 combines with J gene TRBJ2-1, with TRBD2 matching over 11 bases. Trimming cost V 5 bases and J 8 bases; bases outside gene matches: 8. The CDR3 is 15 amino acids. Germline V gene sequence: CDR1 MDHEN, CDR2 SYDVKM. The CDR3 here is CASSPFASGRYEQFF. The CDR3 DNA reads as TGTGCCAGCAGTCCCTTTGCTAGCGGGAGGTATGAGCAGTTCTTC.

The genes are TRBV20-1 and TRBJ2-1, with D maybe TRBD2 (5 bases). This CDR3 has 10 residues. V lost 3 bases and J lost 8, with 5 bases in between. CDR1 and CDR2 (germline): DFQATT, SNEGSKA (reference sequence). CDR3 nucleotide sequence: TGCAGTGCTAGCGGGGATGAGCAGTTCTTC. It encodes CSASGDEQFF.

This chain's CDR3 is CASSLIGTVNTGETQYF. CDR3 DNA: TGTGCCAGCAGCTTAATTGGGACAGTAAACACCGGGGAGACCCAGTACTTC. The rearrangement joins TRBV7-3 to TRBJ2-5, with 7 nucleotides matching TRBD1. Unmatched junction bases numbered 13, after V lost 1 base and J lost 5 bases. The CDR3 has 17 amino acids. Germline CDR1 reads SGHTA; CDR2 reads FQGTGA.

The table lists this clonotype with many counts. The genes are TRBV18 and TRBJ1-4; tentatively, D is TRBD1 (6 bases). The ends were cut back, 4 bases at V and 8 bases at J, with 11 bases in the middle. Germline V gives CDR1 KGHSH, CDR2 LQKENI. This CDR3 is built from 13 residues. CDR3: CASSLQTGEKLFF. The CDR3 bases are TGTGCCAGCTCACTCCAGACAGGCGAAAAACTGTTTTTT.

The chain employs TRBV2 and TRBJ2-1; TRBD2 agrees at 9 bases. V was clipped by 3 bases and J by 6 bases; unmatched bases: 9. Germline CDR1 reads SNHLY; CDR2 reads FYNNEI. The CDR3 extends over 16 amino acids. Here the CDR3 DNA reads TGTGCCAGCAGTGATGGCGGGGGGGCGGGGGTCAATGAGCAGTTCTTC. Its protein product is CASSDGGGAGVNEQFF.

This clonotype was detected many times. The chain links TRBV7-2 to TRBJ2-1; no clear D gene. V dropped 5 bases and J dropped 1 base, with 15 bases sitting between them. CDR1 SGHTA and CDR2 FQGNSA come from the germline V gene. This CDR3 spans 16 amino acids. CDR3 loop: CASSPWDPESYNEQFF. In DNA, the CDR3 is TGTGCCAGCAGCCCCTGGGATCCAGAGTCCTACAATGAGCAGTTCTTC.

This clonotype was counted many times. The chain has TRBV5-1 and TRBJ1-4; D is possibly TRBD1 (5 bases). Trimming pared 2 bases from V and 4 bases from J, leaving 9 bases between. Per the germline V gene, CDR1 is SGHRS and CDR2 is YFSETQ. This CDR3 is built from 14 residues. CDR3 amino acids: CASSFGARNEKLFF. In nucleotides, the CDR3 is TGCGCCAGCAGCTTTGGGGCTCGTAATGAAAAACTGTTTTTT.

In this sample, this clonotype turned up many times. V and J are TRBV6-5 and TRBJ2-7; D gene unclear. Germline loops: CDR1 MNHEY, CDR2 SVGAGI. The ends were cut back, 0 bases at V and 3 bases at J, with 12 bases in the middle. CDR3 length: 15 residues. The CDR3 bases are TGTGCCAGCAGTTACTCCGCTCACCCTGGCTACGAGCAGTACTTC. The encoded protein is CASSYSAHPGYEQYF.

This clonotype was counted ten times or more. The rearrangement links TRBV5-1 to TRBJ2-7; TRBD1 might be the D (6 bases). Germline V lookup: CDR1 SGHRS, CDR2 YFSETQ. The germline V and J ends were trimmed by 3 bases and 0 bases, with 7 bases remaining between them. The CDR3 is 13 residues long. The DNA of the CDR3 is TGCGCCAGCAGCTGGGACACCTCCTACGAGCAGTACTTC. Its protein product is CASSWDTSYEQYF.

In its sample, this clonotype was seen many times. This chain joins TRBV20-1 and TRBJ1-4, with D maybe TRBD1 (5 bases). Germline loops: CDR1 DFQATT, CDR2 SNEGSKA (reference sequence). CDR3 length: 15 amino acids. Trimming shortened V by 0 bases and J by 6 bases, and 14 bases separated the two germline ends. The CDR3 here is CSARDPGLWDEKLFF. The CDR3 region has the DNA TGCAGTGCTAGAGATCCGGGACTCTGGGATGAAAAACTGTTTTTT.

The chain combines TRBV20-1 with TRBJ2-7, with 8 bases that match TRBD1. This CDR3 is 14 amino acids long. With V trimmed by 3 bases and J by 4 bases, 8 bases remained unmatched. The germline V gene has CDR1 DFQATT and CDR2 SNEGSKA (reference sequence). CDR3 sequence reads: CSASSGGAGYEQYF. As DNA, the CDR3 is TGCAGTGCTAGCTCAGGGGGCGCGGGGTACGAGCAGTACTTC.

This clonotype was observed a few times. This could be a read error, since a much larger clone is one nucleotide away. CDR3 loop: CASSFATGAETQYF. The CDR3 DNA reads as TGTGCCAGCAGTTTCGCAACAGGGGCTGAGACCCAGTACTTC. This rearrangement joins TRBV12-3 or TRBV12-4 to TRBJ2-5, with 7 bases identical to TRBD1. The CDR3 covers 14 residues. V lost 3 bases and J lost 5; bases outside the gene matches: 6.